This passage covers 28 T cell receptor beta chains from one sample sequenced in a study of CD8 T cells in Susac syndrome. About 0.45 to 1 ug RNA was reverse transcribed with random hexamers. TCRdb used MiXCR to reprocess the immunoSEQ multiplex PCR reads, holding one entry per CDR3 protein. Here the sample spans hundreds of thousands of distinct CDR3 sequences, about 89% being singletons. The sequenced material came from CD8+ T cells from PBMCs. The receptors were gathered from a human donor with multiple sclerosis.

In this sample, this clonotype turned up once. V usage is TRBV27 and J usage is TRBJ1-2; possibly TRBD1 for D (5 bases). Trimming pared 0 bases from V and 9 bases from J, leaving 17 bases between. The germline CDR1 and CDR2 sequences are MNHEY and SMNVEV (reference sequence). The CDR3 has 15 amino acids. CDR3 sequence: CASSLSGENMVSYTF. The CDR3, as DNA: TGTGCCAGCAGTTTATCAGGGGAAAACATGGTGAGCTACACCTTC.

The chain joins TRBV28 to TRBJ2-3; D is perhaps TRBD2 (6 bases). Germline loops: CDR1 MDHEN, CDR2 SYDVKM. The CDR3 consists of 16 residues. Trimming removed 6 bases at V and 0 bases at J, with 16 bases between. The CDR3 DNA sequence: TGTGCCAGCAGCACCTCCCGGGCGGGGAGCACAGATACGCAGTATTTT. Translation: CASSTSRAGSTDTQYF.

The chain employs TRBV20-1 and TRBJ2-5; no definite D call. Germline loops: CDR1 DFQATT, CDR2 SNEGSKA (reference sequence). The V and J ends lost 3 bases and 3 bases respectively, with 17 bases between them. The CDR3 totals 15 residues. In DNA form, the CDR3 reads TGCAGTGCTAGTTTCACGGGCAGGAAAGAAGAGACCCAGTACTTC. Its translation is CSASFTGRKEETQYF.

The chain couples TRBV4-1 to TRBJ2-5, with D possibly matching TRBD2 (6 bases). The germline gives CDR1 MGHRA, CDR2 YSYEKL. This CDR3 has 16 amino acids. V was cut by 0 bases and J by 5 bases, with 16 bases left in between. The CDR3 loop is CASSQDNRLGEETQYF. The CDR3 DNA is TGCGCCAGCAGCCAAGATAATCGACTAGGGGAGGAGACCCAGTACTTC.

This clonotype was seen once. This rearrangement joins TRBV28 to TRBJ2-6; D unresolved. V was clipped by 3 bases and J by 2 bases, with 8 bases between them. The germline V gene encodes CDR1 MDHEN and CDR2 SYDVKM. The CDR3 runs 15 residues. The CDR3 is CASSFAGTGANVLTF. In DNA, the CDR3 is TGTGCCAGCAGTTTCGCAGGTACTGGGGCCAACGTCCTGACTTTC.

The chain has TRBV3-1 and TRBJ2-7; TRBD2 aligns across 7 bases. The ends lost 8 bases at V and 2 bases at J; junction bases unmatched: 6. CDR3 length: 13 residues. Germline V CDR1 and CDR2: LGHDT, YNNKEL (reference sequence). Here the CDR3 DNA reads TGTGCCAGCGGAGGGGACTATACCTACGAGCAGTACTTC. It translates to CASGGDYTYEQYF.

This sequence joins TRBV28 and TRBJ2-1; D is tentatively TRBD1 or TRBD2 (5 bases each). The CDR3 totals 15 residues. From germline, CDR1 is MDHEN and CDR2 SYDVKM. Trimming shortened V by 6 bases and J by 5 bases, and 17 bases separated the two germline ends. CDR3 DNA sequence: TGTGCCAGCAGACCGGGACCGGGGACCAACAATGAGCAGTTCTTC. Its translation: CASRPGPGTNNEQFF. Looking up the rest from reference TRBV28 and TRBJ2-1 gives the full variable domain: DVKVTQSSRYLVKRTGEKVFLECVQDMDHENMFWYRQDPGLGLRLIYFSYDVKMKEKGDIPEGYSVSREKKERFSLILESASTNQTSMYLCASRPGPGTNNEQFFGPGTRLTVL.

CDR3: CASSQEVAYKQFF. The CDR3 coding sequence is TGCGCCAGCAGCCAAGAAGTGGCCTATAAGCAGTTCTTC. The chain has TRBV4-1 and TRBJ2-1, with D uncertain. Germline loops: CDR1 MGHRA, CDR2 YSYEKL. Trimming removed 0 bases at V and 11 bases at J, with 11 bases between. The CDR3 totals 13 residues.

This clonotype showed up just a few times. This chain links TRBV6-1 with TRBJ2-3; D might be TRBD2 (6 bases). This CDR3 has 12 amino acids. The V gene lost 8 bases and the J gene lost 7 bases, with 13 bases spanning the gap. CDR1 MNHNS and CDR2 SASEGT come from the germline V gene. The CDR3 spells CASSTRDYTQYF. CDR3 coding DNA: TGTGCCAGCTCTACCCGGGACTATACGCAGTATTTT.

The chain joins TRBV24-1 to TRBJ1-5; D possibly corresponds to TRBD1 (6 bases). Germline values: CDR1 KGHDR, CDR2 SFDVKD. The germline V and J ends were trimmed by 6 bases and 12 bases, with 11 bases remaining between them. This CDR3 comprises 11 residues. CDR3: CATSPGHGQHF. The CDR3 DNA follows: TGTGCCACCAGTCCGGGACACGGCCAGCATTTT.

J is TRBJ1-6 and V is TRBV7-3; D remains unclear. The germline V and J ends were trimmed by 2 bases and 0 bases, with 8 bases remaining between them. The CDR3 is 16 amino acids. CDR1 SGHTA and CDR2 FQGTGA come from the germline V gene. CDR3 residues: CASSLLPISYNSPLHF. CDR3 DNA: TGTGCCAGCAGCTTACTCCCTATCTCCTATAATTCACCCCTCCACTTT. Supplemented by reference TRBV7-3 and TRBJ1-6, the full variable domain reads GAGVSQTPSNKVTEKGKYVELRCDPISGHTALYWYRQSLGQGPEFLIYFQGTGAADDSGLPNDRFFAVRPEGSVSTLKIQRTERGDSAVYLCASSLLPISYNSPLHFGNGTRLTVT.

This sequence joins TRBV28 and TRBJ2-5, with 7 bases lining up with TRBD2. There are 14 residues in the CDR3. The ends lost 5 bases at V and 2 bases at J; junction bases unmatched: 5. CDR1 and CDR2 (germline): MDHEN, SYDVKM. The CDR3 DNA is TGTGCCAGCAGTCAAAGACTAGCTCAAGAGACCCAGTACTTC. Encoded protein: CASSQRLAQETQYF.

This chain links TRBV9 with TRBJ2-1; D is unclear. Trimming took 3 bases from V and 8 from J, leaving 12 bases between them. Germline V gene data show CDR1 as SGDLS and CDR2 as YYNGEE. The CDR3 length is 13 residues. Here the CDR3 DNA reads TGTGCCAGCAGCGGGGATCAATGGGATGAGCAGTTCTTC. It is translated as CASSGDQWDEQFF. The full variable domain, with the rest looked up from reference TRBV9 and TRBJ2-1, is DSGVTQTPKHLITATGQRVTLRCSPRSGDLSVYWYQQSLDQGLQFLIQYYNGEERAKGNILERFSAQQFPDLHSELNLSSLELGDSALYFCASSGDQWDEQFFGPGTRLTVL.

This chain connects TRBV27 to TRBJ2-7, with D possibly being TRBD1 (6 bases). Trimming took 6 bases from V and 2 from J, leaving 11 bases between them. The CDR3 spans 13 residues. In germline, CDR1 is MNHEY, CDR2 SMNVEV (reference sequence). In DNA form, the CDR3 reads TGTGCCAGCAGATTGACAGGAGCCTACGAGCAGTACTTC. Translated: CASRLTGAYEQYF.

This chain joins TRBV29-1 and TRBJ1-1; TRBD1 might be the D (5 bases). The CDR3 runs to 13 residues. Germline V CDR1 and CDR2: SQVTM, ANQGSEA. Trimming removed 4 bases from V and 1 base from J, with 10 bases in between. CDR3 in amino acids: CSVALQGNTEAFF. The CDR3 DNA reads as TGCAGCGTTGCTCTTCAGGGGAACACTGAAGCTTTCTTT.

The chain uses TRBV7-9 and TRBJ1-2; the match to TRBD1 covers 8 bases. CDR3 length: 15 residues. CDR1 is SEHNR and CDR2 is FQNEAQ in the germline V gene (reference sequence). V gave up 5 bases and J gave up 6 bases; unmatched junction bases: 11. CDR3 amino acids: CASSPETGDTDGYTF. CDR3 DNA sequence: TGTGCCAGCAGCCCCGAGACAGGGGATACTGATGGCTACACCTTC.

V is TRBV3-1 and J is TRBJ2-1; 9 bases fit TRBD2. The V gene's germline CDR1 is LGHDT and CDR2 YNNKEL (reference sequence). The CDR3 runs to 19 residues. V lost 1 base to trimming and J lost 6 bases; unmatched junction nucleotides: 16. The CDR3 coding sequence is TGTGCCAGCAGCCAAGCCGCCTTTACCGAACTAGCGGGCATCAATGAGCAGTTCTTC. Its translation: CASSQAAFTELAGINEQFF.

CDR3 nucleotides: TGTGCCAGTAGTGTGACTAGCGGGGGACAAAATGAGCAGTTCTTC. Translation gives CASSVTSGGQNEQFF. V is TRBV19 and J is TRBJ2-1; TRBD2 aligns across 12 bases. The CDR3 length is 15 residues. Germline CDR1 is LNHDA and CDR2 is SQIVND (reference sequence). V gave up 5 bases and J gave up 7 bases; unmatched junction bases: 6.

The chain is built from TRBV27 and TRBJ2-5, with 8 positions matching TRBD2. V was pared by 8 bases and J by 5 bases, with 10 bases of the junction left unmatched. Looked up from germline, CDR1 is MNHEY and CDR2 is SMNVEV (reference sequence). There are 14 residues in the CDR3. CDR3 DNA sequence: TGTGCCAGCGGCTTGACGGGGGGGTGGGAGACCCAGTACTTC. Translation gives CASGLTGGWETQYF.

The J gene is TRBJ2-5, the V gene TRBV4-3; the D is unclear. V was shortened by 1 base and J by 4 bases, with 7 bases between the two germline ends. The CDR3 runs 13 residues. Germline values: CDR1 LGHNA, CDR2 YSLEER. CDR3 coding DNA: TGCGCCAGCAGCCAAGGCACCGGAGAGACCCAGTACTTC. This codes for CASSQGTGETQYF.

The DNA of the CDR3 is TGTGCCAGCAGTTACCACCCGTCCGGGGAGCTGTTTTTT. Protein sequence: CASSYHPSGELFF. The chain carries TRBV6-5 and TRBJ2-2; D is uncertain. This CDR3 comprises 13 residues. V was trimmed by 2 bases and J by 6 bases, leaving 7 bases between them. The germline CDR1 and CDR2 sequences are MNHEY and SVGAGI.

This chain joins TRBV27 and TRBJ2-1, with 7 bases lining up with TRBD2. The V segment lost 1 base and the J segment 4 bases; nucleotides outside the gene matches: 13. The CDR3 sequence is 18 residues long. Germline V gene sequence: CDR1 MNHEY, CDR2 SMNVEV (reference sequence). The CDR3 nucleotides are TGTGCCAGCAGTTTATGGGGGGGTAGTTTGGTTTGGTACAATGAGCAGTTCTTC. Amino acid sequence: CASSLWGGSLVWYNEQFF.

V is TRBV9 and J is TRBJ1-2; maybe TRBD1 (6 bases). In germline, CDR1 is SGDLS, CDR2 YYNGEE. Trimming cost V 3 bases and J 1 base, with 13 bases left between them. The CDR3 covers 15 residues. Here the CDR3 reads CASSAGGAGNYGYTF. CDR3 DNA: TGTGCCAGCAGCGCCGGGGGCGCGGGTAACTATGGCTACACCTTC.

This chain connects TRBV14 to TRBJ2-3, with D uncertain. CDR3 length: 13 residues. V gave up 5 bases and J gave up 2 bases, with 8 bases separating them. Germline CDR1 reads SGHDN; CDR2 reads FVKESK. The CDR3 DNA sequence: TGTGCCAGCAGCTCGGAACTCACAGATACGCAGTATTTT. Amino acids: CASSSELTDTQYF.

The V call is TRBV29-1, the J call TRBJ2-3; D not certain. This CDR3 is 13 amino acids long. The V gene's germline CDR1 is SQVTM and CDR2 ANQGSEA. V was cut by 4 bases and J by 2 bases, with 10 bases left in between. The CDR3 region is CSVGEQNTDTQYF. The CDR3, as DNA: TGCAGCGTTGGTGAACAGAACACAGATACGCAGTATTTT.

The gene calls are TRBV25-1 and TRBJ1-4; D call uncertain. CDR3 length equals 10 residues. The germline V and J ends were trimmed by 4 bases and 11 bases, with 5 bases remaining between them. The germline CDR1 and CDR2 sequences are MGHDK and SYGVNS. CDR3 sequence reads: CASSGDKLFF. CDR3 sequence (DNA): TGTGCCAGCAGTGGGGATAAACTGTTTTTT.

The chain recombines TRBV7-9 with TRBJ2-5, with D possibly being TRBD1 (6 bases). The CDR3 has 15 residues. The germline V gene has CDR1 SEHNR and CDR2 FQNEAQ (reference sequence). The V and J ends lost 1 base and 5 bases respectively, with 14 bases between them. The CDR3 bases are TGTGCCAGCAGCTTAGGGTTTACAGGGCTGGAGACCCAGTACTTC. It specifies CASSLGFTGLETQYF.

The rearrangement joins TRBV7-2 to TRBJ2-3, with 7 bases matching TRBD2. V lost 4 bases and J lost 2; bases outside the gene matches: 6. The CDR3 spans 15 residues. Germline CDR1 is SGHTA and CDR2 is FQGNSA. CDR3 coding DNA: TGTGCCAGCAGCTCCACCGGGACTACCACAGATACGCAGTATTTT. Residues: CASSSTGTTTDTQYF.